A selection of T cell receptor beta chains follows, all from one sample in a study of blood T cell repertoires in COVID-19. The repertoire was sequenced with immunoSEQ multiplex PCR; TCRdb's copy has only in-frame clones and lacks some. This repertoire shows just under 350,000 clones, around 88% found once; its top ten account for almost 3%. Sequences were obtained from peripheral blood. These receptors originate from a man aged 25-45 years with active or convalescent COVID-19. Each CDR3 is given with its conserved first and last residue. A D gene is named only where the DNA matches it firmly. The size of a clone is reported for some rows only, either as once, few or many, or as a class for expanded clones.

j_gene: TRBJ2-3; abundance: .; v_gene: TRBV6-5; d_gene: .; CDR3nt: TGTGCCAGCAGTTACGGTCGGACAGATACGCAGTATTTT; CDR3aa: CASSYGRTDTQYF
j_gene: TRBJ1-4; abundance: once; v_gene: TRBV7-9; d_gene: .; CDR3nt: TGTGCCAGCGCGATGGAGGGAGGAAAACTGTTTTTT; CDR3aa: CASAMEGGKLFF
j_gene: TRBJ1-2; abundance: .; v_gene: TRBV6-1; d_gene: .; CDR3nt: TGTGCCAGCAGTGAAGTGCGGGGGGGGGACGGCTACACCTTC; CDR3aa: CASSEVRGGDGYTF
j_gene: TRBJ1-5; abundance: .; v_gene: TRBV6-6; d_gene: .; CDR3nt: TGTGCCAGCAGCTTTAACGCAGGGGCCGCCAAGGGGCCCCAGCATTTT; CDR3aa: CASSFNAGAAKGPQHF
j_gene: TRBJ2-1; abundance: .; v_gene: TRBV7-3; d_gene: .; CDR3nt: TGTGCCAGCAGCTTGCAGCGGGACAATGAGCAGTTCTTC; CDR3aa: CASSLQRDNEQFF
j_gene: TRBJ1-1; abundance: .; v_gene: TRBV6-6; d_gene: .; CDR3nt: TGTGCCAGCAGTTACTCGGCCGGAGGGACCACTGAAGCTTTCTTT; CDR3aa: CASSYSAGGTTEAFF
j_gene: TRBJ2-3; abundance: .; v_gene: TRBV7-9; d_gene: TRBD2; CDR3nt: TGTGCCAGCACCAACCTCCCTATACTAGCGAGAACAGATACGCAGTATTTT; CDR3aa: CASTNLPILARTDTQYF
j_gene: TRBJ1-2; abundance: .; v_gene: TRBV19; d_gene: .; CDR3nt: TGTGCCAGTAGTCCGTCCGGGACTCAGGAGGGTGGCTACACCTTC; CDR3aa: CASSPSGTQEGGYTF
j_gene: TRBJ1-5; abundance: few; v_gene: TRBV7-2; d_gene: TRBD1; CDR3nt: TGTGCCAGCAGCTTATCAGGGGGCGGTCAGCCCCAGCATTTT; CDR3aa: CASSLSGGGQPQHF
j_gene: TRBJ2-3; abundance: .; v_gene: TRBV30; d_gene: TRBD2; CDR3nt: TGTGCCTGGAGTGATTCACGGACTAGCGGCACAGATACGCAGTATTTT; CDR3aa: CAWSDSRTSGTDTQYF
j_gene: TRBJ2-1; abundance: .; v_gene: TRBV19; d_gene: .; CDR3nt: TGTGCCAGTAGTATATTTTCAGGCTATCGTGAGCAGTTCTTC; CDR3aa: CASSIFSGYREQFF
j_gene: TRBJ1-1; abundance: once; v_gene: TRBV4-1; d_gene: .; CDR3nt: TGCGCCAGCAGCCAAGTCTCCGGCAGACTCGACACTGAAGCTTTCTTT; CDR3aa: CASSQVSGRLDTEAFF
j_gene: TRBJ2-2; abundance: few; v_gene: TRBV27; d_gene: TRBD2; CDR3nt: TGTGCCAGCAGTCCCCTACGGAGCGGGAGGAGTAGGGAGCTGTTTTTT; CDR3aa: CASSPLRSGRSRELFF
j_gene: TRBJ1-6; abundance: .; v_gene: TRBV7-2; d_gene: .; CDR3nt: TGTGCCAGCAGCTTAACAGAGCAGCTAAAAGCTTCACCCCTCCACTTT; CDR3aa: CASSLTEQLKASPLHF
j_gene: TRBJ2-2; abundance: .; v_gene: TRBV7-2; d_gene: .; CDR3nt: TGTGCCAGCAGCAAGACAGAGAAGTTCACCGGGGAGCTGTTTTTT; CDR3aa: CASSKTEKFTGELFF
j_gene: TRBJ2-2; abundance: .; v_gene: TRBV11-2; d_gene: TRBD2; CDR3nt: TGTGCCAGCAGCTTAGGTGGCGGGAGAGGCACCGGGGAGCTGTTTTTT; CDR3aa: CASSLGGGRGTGELFF
j_gene: TRBJ2-3; abundance: .; v_gene: TRBV19; d_gene: .; CDR3nt: TGTGCCAGTAGTATAGACAGTCATACGCAGTATTTT; CDR3aa: CASSIDSHTQYF
j_gene: TRBJ1-5; abundance: .; v_gene: TRBV19; d_gene: TRBD1; CDR3nt: TGTGCCAGTAGTACCCCCAGGACAGGGTGGGGATCGTATAGCAATCAGCCCCAGCATTTT; CDR3aa: CASSTPRTGWGSYSNQPQHF
j_gene: TRBJ1-5; abundance: .; v_gene: TRBV6-2/TRBV6-3; d_gene: .; CDR3nt: TGTGCCAGCAGCCCTACAGGGTTGGACAGCAATCAGCCCCAGCATTTT; CDR3aa: CASSPTGLDSNQPQHF
j_gene: TRBJ2-7; abundance: .; v_gene: TRBV18; d_gene: TRBD2; CDR3nt: TGTGCCAGCTCACCCCCCGCCGAGGACCGGGAGGCCTACGAGCAGTACTTC; CDR3aa: CASSPPAEDREAYEQYF
j_gene: TRBJ1-5; abundance: .; v_gene: TRBV30; d_gene: TRBD1; CDR3nt: TGTGCCTGGGCGACAGGGGGGCCCCAGCATTTT; CDR3aa: CAWATGGPQHF
j_gene: TRBJ2-7; abundance: .; v_gene: TRBV6-2/TRBV6-3; d_gene: TRBD2; CDR3nt: TGTGCCAGCAGTTTTAGCGGGGGGACCCACGAGCAGTACTTC; CDR3aa: CASSFSGGTHEQYF
j_gene: TRBJ2-5; abundance: .; v_gene: TRBV28; d_gene: .; CDR3nt: TGTGCCAGCAGTTTGTTGGGGACAATGAGAGAGACCCAGTACTTC; CDR3aa: CASSLLGTMRETQYF
j_gene: TRBJ2-1; abundance: .; v_gene: TRBV24-1; d_gene: .; CDR3nt: TGTGCCACCAGTGGTCCCGCGAGCTCCTACAATGAGCAGTTCTTC; CDR3aa: CATSGPASSYNEQFF
j_gene: TRBJ2-7; abundance: .; v_gene: TRBV28; d_gene: TRBD1; CDR3nt: TGTGCCAGCAGATCTCCTGGGACAGGGGAGGGCTACGAGCAGTACTTC; CDR3aa: CASRSPGTGEGYEQYF
j_gene: TRBJ2-5; abundance: once; v_gene: TRBV19; d_gene: TRBD2; CDR3nt: TGTGCCAGTAGTATCCGGACTAAGCGGGAGGAGTGGGAGACCCAGTACTTC; CDR3aa: CASSIRTKREEWETQYF
j_gene: TRBJ1-5; abundance: few; v_gene: TRBV2; d_gene: TRBD1; CDR3nt: TGTGCCAGCAGTTCTGGACAGGTCCGTCAGCCCCAGCATTTT; CDR3aa: CASSSGQVRQPQHF
j_gene: TRBJ2-1; abundance: few; v_gene: TRBV3-1/TRBV3-2; d_gene: TRBD2; CDR3nt: TGTGCCAGCAACGGACTAGCGGGAGGGGATGAGCAGTTCTTC; CDR3aa: CASNGLAGGDEQFF
j_gene: TRBJ2-3; abundance: .; v_gene: TRBV6-1; d_gene: TRBD2; CDR3nt: TGTGCCAGCACCCAGGGACTAGCGTTTACAGATACGCAGTATTTT; CDR3aa: CASTQGLAFTDTQYF
j_gene: TRBJ2-5; abundance: .; v_gene: TRBV5-1; d_gene: .; CDR3nt: TGCGCCAGCAGCCCAGGACAGCCGCAAGAGACCCAGTACTTC; CDR3aa: CASSPGQPQETQYF
j_gene: TRBJ1-2; abundance: .; v_gene: TRBV3-1/TRBV3-2; d_gene: .; CDR3nt: TGTGCCAGCAGCCAAGATCCGGGGAGTGGCTACACCTTC; CDR3aa: CASSQDPGSGYTF
j_gene: TRBJ1-6; abundance: once; v_gene: TRBV27; d_gene: .; CDR3nt: TGTGCCAGCAGTTCCAGATTATTGCGGGGGGATTCACCCCTCCACTTT; CDR3aa: CASSSRLLRGDSPLHF
j_gene: TRBJ1-1; abundance: .; v_gene: TRBV6-5; d_gene: TRBD1; CDR3nt: TGTGCCAGCAGGTACAGGGGGAACACTGAAGCTTTCTTT; CDR3aa: CASRYRGNTEAFF
j_gene: TRBJ1-2; abundance: .; v_gene: TRBV7-2; d_gene: TRBD1; CDR3nt: TGTGCCAGCAGCTTAACCGGGACAGTGGGAAACTATGGCTACACCTTC; CDR3aa: CASSLTGTVGNYGYTF
j_gene: TRBJ1-6; abundance: .; v_gene: TRBV5-1; d_gene: .; CDR3nt: TGCGCCAGCAGCACGTCGGGGGAAACTAATTCACCCCTCCACTTT; CDR3aa: CASSTSGETNSPLHF
j_gene: TRBJ2-1; abundance: .; v_gene: TRBV7-2; d_gene: TRBD2; CDR3nt: TGTGCCAGCAGCTTAGTACTTATACTAGCGGATTACAATGAGCAGTTCTTC; CDR3aa: CASSLVLILADYNEQFF
j_gene: TRBJ2-1; abundance: .; v_gene: TRBV20-1; d_gene: TRBD2; CDR3nt: TGCAGTGCTAGTTCGGTAGCGGGGGAAAATGAGCAGTTCTTC; CDR3aa: CSASSVAGENEQFF
j_gene: TRBJ1-1; abundance: few; v_gene: TRBV10-3; d_gene: .; CDR3nt: TGTGCCATCAGTGATCAAAGGACAGAGAAGAACACTGAAGCTTTCTTT; CDR3aa: CAISDQRTEKNTEAFF
j_gene: TRBJ2-7; abundance: .; v_gene: TRBV7-9; d_gene: .; CDR3nt: TGTGCCAGCAGCTTAGGTGTGGCGGGATACTCCTACGAGCAGTACTTC; CDR3aa: CASSLGVAGYSYEQYF
j_gene: TRBJ2-7; abundance: .; v_gene: TRBV5-4; d_gene: TRBD2; CDR3nt: TGTGCCAGCAGCCCTCCCGGACTAGCGAGCTACGAGCAGTACTTC; CDR3aa: CASSPPGLASYEQYF
j_gene: TRBJ2-2; abundance: once; v_gene: TRBV28; d_gene: .; CDR3nt: TGTGCCAGCAGTTTCAGGACAGTGAACACCGGGGAGCTGTTTTTT; CDR3aa: CASSFRTVNTGELFF
j_gene: TRBJ2-1; abundance: .; v_gene: TRBV29-1; d_gene: TRBD2; CDR3nt: TGCAGCGTTGGAAGTGGACTAGCGAGAGGAGCCTACAATGAGCAGTTCTTC; CDR3aa: CSVGSGLARGAYNEQFF
j_gene: TRBJ2-1; abundance: .; v_gene: TRBV30; d_gene: .; CDR3nt: TGTGCCCTGGCCGGGGAAACCTACAATGAGCAGTTCTTC; CDR3aa: CALAGETYNEQFF
j_gene: TRBJ2-3; abundance: once; v_gene: TRBV19; d_gene: .; CDR3nt: TGTGCCAGTAGTAGCCCCGAGGGAACAGATACGCAGTATTTT; CDR3aa: CASSSPEGTDTQYF
j_gene: TRBJ1-6; abundance: once; v_gene: TRBV2; d_gene: .; CDR3nt: TGTGCCAGCAGTGAGATGAGGGCAGCTACTCGAACCCTCCACTTT; CDR3aa: CASSEMRAATRTLHF
j_gene: TRBJ2-7; abundance: .; v_gene: TRBV20-1; d_gene: .; CDR3nt: TGCAGCCCGACAGACTCCTACGAGCAGTACTTC; CDR3aa: CSPTDSYEQYF
j_gene: TRBJ2-7; abundance: .; v_gene: TRBV28; d_gene: .; CDR3nt: TGTGCCAGCAGTTCGGACGGTACGGGGGACGAGCAGTACTTC; CDR3aa: CASSSDGTGDEQYF
j_gene: TRBJ1-2; abundance: .; v_gene: TRBV19; d_gene: TRBD1; CDR3nt: TGTGCCAGTATCCCAGGGACAGTCGGATTAGCTAACTATGGCTACACCTTC; CDR3aa: CASIPGTVGLANYGYTF